This record concerns one T cell receptor (beta chain) sequence. The target antigen is unknown. This record belongs to a study of OX40 agonist ivuxolimab in advanced cancers. The overall study: The drug used for patients, ivuxolimab, was an agonistic anti-OX40 (CD134) antibody. All patients had ivuxolimab intravenously every 2 weeks at 0.01 to 10 mg/kg.

Germline CDR1 reads MNHEY; CDR2 reads SMNVEV (reference sequence). The CDR3 has 18 residues. Trimming removed 5 bases from V and 5 bases from J; junction bases left unmatched: 11. Broader study findings: Some nonresponders additionally presented with little normalized T-cell clonal expansion. Clones of CD4+ and CD8+ blood T cells grew by week 6 at doses of 0.1 to 3.0 mg/kg.

Produced via immunoSEQ multiplex PCR; TCRdb's table is partial and in-frame only. The sample records about 62,000 clones, 80% to 95% being singletons. This specimen consisted of CD4+ or CD8+ T cells sorted from blood, obtained in a trial of the OX40 agonist ivuxolimab. The chain links TRBV27 to TRBJ2-5, with TRBD2 matching over 16 bases. This sequence was found in an adult with an advanced solid tumor such as melanoma, head and neck, liver or kidney cancer. In DNA form, the CDR3 reads TGTGCCAGCAGTCCTGGTGGGGGACTAGCGGGAGGGGATGAGACCCAGTACTTC. Its protein product is CASSPGGGLAGGDETQYF.